The 31 T cell receptor beta chains below come from one sample, sequenced in a study of blood T cell repertoires in COVID-19. Generated by immunoSEQ multiplex PCR, the TCRdb table keeps only in-frame clones and is missing some. The profile covers 310,000 or so clones, with approximately 90% appearing a single time and roughly 2.3% taken by the ten largest. Source material: peripheral blood. The receptor set was obtained from a woman aged 25 to 45 with COVID-19, enrolled during active disease.

The V gene is TRBV11-2, the J gene TRBJ1-3, with D maybe TRBD1 (5 bases). The germline V gene has CDR1 SGHAT and CDR2 FQNNGV. Between the trimmed V and J ends, which lost 1 base and 2 bases, there was a span of 18 bases. The CDR3 contains 18 residues. The CDR3 region has the DNA TGTGCCAGCAGCTTAGCCTTGAGCCTCGGAGGGGCTGGAAACACCATATATTTT. Its translation: CASSLALSLGGAGNTIYF. Supplemented by reference TRBV11-2 and TRBJ1-3, the full variable domain reads EAGVAQSPRYKIIEKRQSVAFWCNPISGHATLYWYQQILGQGPKLLIQFQNNGVVDDSQLPKDRFSAERLKGVDSTLKIQPAKLEDSAVYLCASSLALSLGGAGNTIYFGEGSWLTVV.

The chain combines TRBV16 with TRBJ1-2; 7 bases line up with TRBD1. This CDR3 region has 16 residues. V lost 4 bases and J lost 2; bases outside the gene matches: 10. Germline CDR1 reads KGHSY; CDR2 reads FQNENV. The CDR3 protein is CASSLTSGTDNYGYTF. The CDR3 nucleotides are TGTGCCAGCAGCCTAACCTCCGGGACAGACAACTATGGCTACACCTTC.

This clone was seen a single time. This rearrangement joins TRBV2 to TRBJ2-1, with a possible D match to TRBD2 (5 bases). V was pared by 3 bases and J by 0 bases, with 9 bases between. The germline V gene encodes CDR1 SNHLY and CDR2 FYNNEI. The CDR3 spans 15 residues. Here the CDR3 reads CASSERASSYNEQFF. DNA for the CDR3: TGTGCCAGCAGTGAGCGGGCTAGCTCCTACAATGAGCAGTTCTTC.

This chain uses TRBV3-1 (or the pseudogene TRBV3-2) with TRBJ2-5, with TRBD2 identical over 9 bases. The CDR3 covers 17 residues. J gave up 0 bases and V 0 bases, and 5 bases lay outside the gene matches. Germline loops: CDR1 LGHDT, CDR2 YNNKEL (reference sequence). This CDR3 is CASSQDLLAGHQETQYF. The CDR3 DNA sequence: TGTGCCAGCAGCCAAGATCTACTAGCGGGCCACCAAGAGACCCAGTACTTC.

The V gene is TRBV27, the J gene TRBJ1-1, with D unresolved. Between the trimmed V and J ends, which lost 5 bases and 6 bases, there was a span of 16 bases. Germline CDR1 reads MNHEY; CDR2 reads SMNVEV (reference sequence). This CDR3 has 14 amino acids. CDR3 sequence reads: CASSMAIDAAEAFF. The CDR3 DNA follows: TGTGCCAGCAGTATGGCCATTGACGCGGCTGAAGCTTTCTTT.

This clone appeared a few times. In the same sample, other DNA sequences code for this CDR3. The rearrangement joins TRBV30 to TRBJ1-4, with 9 nucleotides matching TRBD1. CDR1 and CDR2 from the germline V gene are GTSNPN and SVGIG (reference sequence). The CDR3 sequence is 11 residues long. The V and J ends lost 3 bases and 17 bases, in that order; junction bases with no gene match: 7. The CDR3 bases are TGTGCCTGGAGCACCGGGACAGGGCGTTTTTTT. Translation gives CAWSTGTGRFF.

This clone has only a few counts. The V gene is TRBV6-4, the J gene TRBJ2-1, with 11 positions matching TRBD2. V trimming: 3 bases; J trimming: 6 bases; junction bases outside the gene matches: 4. There are 15 residues in the CDR3. Germline assignment: CDR1 MRHNA and CDR2 SNTAGT. CDR3 bases: TGTGCCAGCAGTGAGGGAACTAGCGGGAGCAATGAGCAGTTCTTC. The encoded protein is CASSEGTSGSNEQFF.

This clone was observed many times. The chain employs TRBV23-1 and TRBJ2-1; a weak D match, TRBD2 (6 bases). TRBV23-1 is known as an ORF, though its function is uncertain. The V and J ends lost 8 bases and 6 bases respectively, with 17 bases between them. This CDR3 spans 14 amino acids. The CDR3 coding sequence is TGCGCCAGCCGACTAGTTTGGCTTGTCAATGAGCAGTTCTTC. It encodes CASRLVWLVNEQFF.

The chain uses TRBV5-1 and TRBJ2-3, with D perhaps matching TRBD2 (6 bases). This CDR3 comprises 14 residues. Germline lookup yields CDR1 SGHRS and CDR2 YFSETQ. V lost 2 bases to trimming and J lost 5 bases, with 12 bases between them. The CDR3 protein is CASSFFSGGDTQYF. In DNA form, the CDR3 reads TGCGCCAGCAGCTTTTTTAGCGGAGGAGATACGCAGTATTTT. The whole variable domain, remainder taken from reference TRBV5-1 and TRBJ2-3, is KAGVTQTPRYLIKTRGQQVTLSCSPISGHRSVSWYQQTPGQGLQFLFEYFSETQRNKGNFPGRFSGRQFSNSRSEMNVSTLELGDSALYLCASSFFSGGDTQYFGPGTRLTVL.

This clone is a singleton in its sample. The V call is TRBV5-5, the J call TRBJ1-4, with a weak D call TRBD1 (5 bases). The CDR3 covers 15 residues. Trimming pared 0 bases from V and 7 bases from J, leaving 13 bases between. The germline V gene has CDR1 SGHKS and CDR2 YYEKEE (reference sequence). The CDR3 nucleotides are TGTGCCAGCAGCTTGGCCTGGCAGGGTGGTGAAAAACTGTTTTTT. Its protein is CASSLAWQGGEKLFF.

J is TRBJ1-2 and V is TRBV15; no clear D. The CDR3 has 15 amino acids. Per germline, CDR1 LNHNV and CDR2 YYDKDF (reference sequence). Trimming pared 0 bases from V and 3 bases from J, leaving 11 bases between. The CDR3 coding sequence is TGTGCCACCAGCAGAGAAAGTAGAGGGTACTATGGCTACACCTTC. Translating gives CATSRESRGYYGYTF.

This chain links TRBV30 with TRBJ2-5, with D unresolved. Trimming took off 3 bases at V and 3 bases at J, with 5 bases between the two ends. This CDR3 is 11 amino acids long. Looked up from germline, CDR1 is GTSNPN and CDR2 is SVGIG (reference sequence). This chain's CDR3 is CAWRAKETQYF. In DNA, the CDR3 is TGTGCCTGGAGGGCAAAAGAGACCCAGTACTTC. The full variable domain, rest sourced from reference TRBV30 and TRBJ2-5, is SQTIHQWPATLVQPVGSPLSLECTVEGTSNPNLYWYRQAAGRGLQLLFYSVGIGQISSEVPQNLSASRPQDRQFILSSKKLLLSDSGFYLCAWRAKETQYFGPGTRLLVL.

The chain couples TRBV18 to TRBJ1-6; 10 bases map to TRBD1. Germline CDR1 KGHSH, CDR2 LQKENI. This CDR3 has 14 amino acids. Trimming took 2 bases from V and 9 from J; bases not matched to a gene: 1. The DNA of the CDR3 is TGTGCCAGCTCACCAGGGACAGGGGCTTCACCCCTCCACTTT. Its translation: CASSPGTGASPLHF.

A single count supports this clone. The rearrangement joins TRBV7-7 to TRBJ1-2; no reliable D call. Trimming shortened V by 5 bases and J by 2 bases, and 15 bases separated the two germline ends. The CDR3 covers 15 residues. Germline loops: CDR1 SSHAT, CDR2 FNYEAQ (reference sequence). CDR3 DNA: TGTGCCAGCAGCCCTCTCACGGGGAAAAACTATGGCTACACCTTC. Amino acids: CASSPLTGKNYGYTF.

The chain combines TRBV24-1 with TRBJ1-6; TRBD1 aligns across 7 bases. Trimming removed 3 bases from V and 10 bases from J; junction bases left unmatched: 2. The CDR3 is 13 residues long. CDR1 and CDR2 from the germline V gene are KGHDR and SFDVKD. In DNA form, the CDR3 reads TGTGCCACCAGTGATCAAGGGGGCTCACCCCTCCACTTT. Amino acids: CATSDQGGSPLHF.

The sample holds one count of this clone. The gene calls are TRBV6-6 and TRBJ1-1, with a tentative D call TRBD1 (5 bases). The CDR3 loop spans 12 amino acids. CDR1 is MNHNY and CDR2 is SVGAGI in the germline V gene (reference sequence). V was pared by 2 bases and J by 8 bases, with 9 bases between. CDR3 DNA sequence: TGTGCCAGCAGTTACGGGGGGATCGAAGCTTTCTTT. Residues: CASSYGGIEAFF.

There are a few counts of this clone. The chain joins TRBV6-5 to TRBJ2-2; 10 nucleotides match TRBD1. The CDR3 totals 14 residues. Germline CDR1 and CDR2: MNHEY and SVGAGI. After removal of 8 bases from V and 3 bases from J, the junction contained 3 bases not matched to a gene. The CDR3 nucleotides read TGTGCCAGCGGCGGGACAGGGGACACCGGGGAGCTGTTTTTT. Translated: CASGGTGDTGELFF.

J is TRBJ1-5 and V is TRBV19, with a weak D call TRBD1 (5 bases). Trimming removed 6 bases at V and 1 base at J, with 13 bases between. There are 15 residues in the CDR3. The germline V gene encodes CDR1 LNHDA and CDR2 SQIVND (reference sequence). This CDR3 is CASRPLTESNQPQHF. DNA for the CDR3: TGTGCCAGTAGGCCCCTGACAGAGAGCAATCAGCCCCAGCATTTT.

The rearrangement links TRBV29-1 to TRBJ1-2, with D perhaps TRBD1 (6 bases). The CDR3 extends over 12 amino acids. V lost 6 bases to trimming and J lost 6 bases, with 14 bases between them. Germline CDR1 and CDR2: SQVTM and ANQGSEA. The CDR3 protein is CSVVQGSDGYTF. The CDR3 DNA sequence: TGCAGCGTGGTACAGGGTTCGGATGGCTACACCTTC.

This rearrangement joins TRBV29-1 to TRBJ1-1, with 7 bases fitting TRBD1. This CDR3 comprises 14 residues. With 8 bases clipped from V and 1 base from J, the junction kept 10 bases outside the gene matches. Looked up from germline, CDR1 is SQVTM and CDR2 is ANQGSEA. The CDR3: CSYDRDTTNTEAFF. The CDR3 region has the DNA TGCAGCTATGACAGGGATACTACGAACACTGAAGCTTTCTTT.

The J gene is TRBJ1-1, the V gene TRBV3-1 (or the pseudogene TRBV3-2), with D possibly being TRBD1 (6 bases). CDR3 length equals 13 residues. Trimming shortened V by 4 bases and J by 1 base, and 7 bases separated the two germline ends. From germline, CDR1 is LGHDT and CDR2 YNNKEL (reference sequence). The chain's CDR3 is CASSRTANTEAFF. The CDR3 bases are TGTGCCAGCAGCCGGACAGCGAACACTGAAGCTTTCTTT.

The gene calls are TRBV5-1 and TRBJ2-3; 8 positions agree with TRBD2. The V gene's germline CDR1 is SGHRS and CDR2 YFSETQ. V dropped 0 bases and J dropped 3; count of bases not matched to a gene: 3. The CDR3 has 15 amino acids. The CDR3 coding sequence is TGCGCCAGCAGCTTGGCGGGACTAGTGACAGATACGCAGTATTTT. Amino acid sequence: CASSLAGLVTDTQYF.

The chain recombines TRBV5-5 with TRBJ2-7, with 7 bases that match TRBD2. Germline V gene sequence: CDR1 SGHKS, CDR2 YYEKEE (reference sequence). This CDR3 region has 15 residues. With V trimmed by 1 base and J by 2 bases, 6 bases remained unmatched. In DNA, the CDR3 is TGTGCCAGCAGCTTGTTTGGGGGGGAAACCTACGAGCAGTACTTC. Translation: CASSLFGGETYEQYF. Combining the CDR3 with reference TRBV5-5 and TRBJ2-7 gives the whole variable domain DAGVTQSPTHLIKTRGQQVTLRCSPISGHKSVSWYQQVLGQGPQFIFQYYEKEERGRGNFPDRFSARQFPNYSSELNVNALLLGDSALYLCASSLFGGETYEQYFGPGTRLTVT.

The gene calls are TRBV3-1 (or the pseudogene TRBV3-2) and TRBJ1-1; weak D call: TRBD1 (6 bases). There are 16 residues in the CDR3. V was shortened by 2 bases and J by 1 base, with 14 bases between the two germline ends. Germline values: CDR1 LGHDT, CDR2 YNNKEL (reference sequence). The CDR3 reads CASSQNNRAKNTEAFF. CDR3 sequence (DNA): TGTGCCAGCAGCCAAAATAACAGGGCGAAGAACACTGAAGCTTTCTTT.

The gene calls are TRBV24-1 and TRBJ2-3, with 11 bases matching TRBD2. Germline lookup yields CDR1 KGHDR and CDR2 SFDVKD. V lost 3 bases and J lost 2; bases outside the gene matches: 6. This CDR3 spans 17 amino acids. CDR3 sequence (DNA): TGTGCCACCAGTGATCCTGGACTAGCGGGTATCACAGATACGCAGTATTTT. This sequence encodes CATSDPGLAGITDTQYF.

This sequence joins TRBV28 and TRBJ1-3; unclear D gene. The germline V and J ends were trimmed by 5 bases and 0 bases, with 11 bases remaining between them. Germline CDR1 reads MDHEN; CDR2 reads SYDVKM. This CDR3 has 15 amino acids. The CDR3 DNA reads as TGTGCCAGCAGTCCCCTTTCACTCTCTGGAAACACCATATATTTT. Amino acid sequence: CASSPLSLSGNTIYF.

CDR3 residues: CASSPQRYSTDTQYF. CDR3 nucleotide sequence: TGTGCCAGCAGCCCCCAACGGTATTCGACAGATACGCAGTATTTT. The chain is built from TRBV9 and TRBJ2-3; D gene unclear. V lost 4 bases and J lost 3, with 15 bases in between. Germline V lookup: CDR1 SGDLS, CDR2 YYNGEE. There are 15 residues in the CDR3.

Worth noting for this clone: This CDR3 is also generated by other DNA sequences in the sample. The V call is TRBV5-1, the J call TRBJ2-1; 7 bases match TRBD1. Per germline, CDR1 SGHRS and CDR2 YFSETQ. The CDR3 spans 13 residues. Trimming took 0 bases from V and 6 from J; bases not matched to a gene: 0. The CDR3 region has the DNA TGCGCCAGCAGCTTGGACAGGGGCAATGAGCAGTTCTTC. This translates into CASSLDRGNEQFF.

The V call is TRBV5-4, the J call TRBJ2-1; TRBD2 agrees at 7 bases. CDR3 size: 15 residues. Germline CDR1 is SGHNT and CDR2 is YYREEE (reference sequence). The trim removed 1 base at V and 6 bases at J, leaving 7 bases unmatched. The DNA for the CDR3 is TGTGCCAGCAGCTTGCCCAGGGCGGGAGCCAATGAGCAGTTCTTC. Its translation is CASSLPRAGANEQFF.

The chain carries TRBV18 and TRBJ1-1; 8 bases fit TRBD1. This CDR3 is 17 amino acids long. V lost 2 bases and J lost 0; bases outside the gene matches: 8. Germline V lookup: CDR1 KGHSH, CDR2 LQKENI. The CDR3 DNA reads TGTGCCAGCTCACCATGGCAGGGGGCTTTGATGAACACTGAAGCTTTCTTT. Translating gives CASSPWQGALMNTEAFF. The variable domain in full, completed from reference TRBV18 and TRBJ1-1, reads NAGVMQNPRHLVRRRGQEARLRCSPMKGHSHVYWYRQLPEEGLKFMVYLQKENIIDESGMPKERFSAEFPKEGPSILRIQQVVRGDSAAYFCASSPWQGALMNTEAFFGQGTRLTVV.

The rearrangement joins TRBV28 to TRBJ1-5; D is perhaps TRBD1 (5 bases). The CDR3 is 16 amino acids. Germline CDR1 MDHEN, CDR2 SYDVKM. V was trimmed by 5 bases and J by 2 bases, leaving 16 bases between them. The CDR3: CASSMNRGYGNQPQHF. The CDR3 bases are TGTGCCAGCAGTATGAATAGGGGTTACGGCAATCAGCCCCAGCATTTT.